The entry below gives a single T cell receptor beta chain sequence along with its context. This CDR3 is built from 18 residues. J was trimmed by 0 bases and V by 1 base; bases with no gene match: 6. The data were taken from a study of blood T cell repertoires in COVID-19. In the study overall: Material from acute and convalescent COVID-19 was sourced from the United States, Italy and Spain.

Individuals aged roughly 18 to 95 years were recruited from 20 to 25 US areas. Self-reported history from a screening survey and questionnaire set each donor's cohort. Using immunoSEQ multiplex PCR, the repertoire was profiled, and TCRdb retains in-frame clones only, with some absent. The sample has around 150,000 clones; approximately 84% are singletons. This chain uses TRBV5-3 with TRBJ1-6; TRBD1 aligns across 8 bases. TRBV5-3 is labeled an ORF, and its function is uncertain. The sequence came from a woman aged 50 to 60 with acute COVID-19. The sequencing input was PBMCs or T cells enriched from blood (not recorded which). The CDR3 nucleotides are TGTGCCAGAAGCTTGTGGGACAGGAGCCCCTCCTATAATTCACCCCTCCACTTT. It yields the protein CARSLWDRSPSYNSPLHF.